This paragraph reports one T cell receptor beta chain. Its recognized antigen is unknown. This entry is derived from a study of cytomegalovirus exposure and HLA in healthy donors (dated 2017 in TCRdb). Study-wide context: In an earlier analysis of around 540 of the donors, under 300 Gb of sequence data and just under 120 million unique TCR beta sequences from about 179 million T cells were reported. Class I and class II HLA loci were covered by the typing at four-digit resolution. Typing coverage varied by locus: about 620-630 donors for A, B, C, DRB1 and DQB1; approximately 500 for DQA1; around 570 for DPA1; 450 to 480 for DPB1. In an earlier analysis of a few hundred of the donors, high-throughput TCR beta sequencing was used to judge whether each TCR beta V gene segment behaved as functional or pseudogenic. Donor age, sex, ethnicity and CMV serostatus were compiled alongside the repertoire data. All discovery cohort repertoires had been generated on a single sequencing platform. The study aimed to test whether cataloging public T cell receptors could reveal signatures of past pathogen exposure. An early release that covered approximately 600 HLA-typed donors contained approximately 290 gigabases of sequencing data and around 80 million unique TCR sequences. A separate validation cohort of roughly 130 different subjects was used in addition to the approximately 610-subject first cohort. To predict cytomegalovirus infection status, the study combined high-throughput TCR immunosequencing, statistical association of individual TCRs with disease status, and machine learning. A later analysis re-examined previously published TCR beta repertoires from about 670 donors and added high-resolution HLA genotyping to investigate patterns of TCR occurrence. Rather than drawing on any new phenotypic data, the later analysis identified candidate immune exposures from TCR beta sequences and the way those sequences occurred across donors. Across around 400 genotyped donors of the cohort, an average of about 240,000 unique TCR beta nucleotide sequences per donor were sequenced, and roughly a sixth of those sequences were non-productive. Of the 300 to 500 genotyped donors, less than 85% were placed in the genetic ancestry cluster associated with self-reported Caucasian donors. Five DR-DQ haplotypes were handled as single units for association and clustering, since linkage in the cohort was strong. The study used immunosequencing to profile the T cell repertoires of approximately 690 subjects and linked those repertoires to cytomegalovirus serostatus. A later genetic analysis took genome-wide SNP genotypes for about 55% of the roughly 670 donors and used that subset as a discovery cohort.

In total, around 600 healthy bone marrow donors made up the cohort. At the time of sampling, every cohort member was nominally healthy, though immune exposures that went unrecorded were likely present. The donor was CMV seronegative and was included in the group of about 350 seronegative cohort members. Every donor gave a peripheral blood sample, and the peripheral blood mononuclear cells from that sample were used for TCR beta sequencing. Genomic DNA extraction from the blood cell samples was performed with the Qiagen DNeasy Blood Extraction Kit. Libraries were constructed by the immunoSEQ multiplex PCR assay. A mixture of 60 forward primers for TCR Vbeta segments and 13 reverse primers for TCR Jbeta segments was used in the multiplex PCR. Amplification of the CDR3 region of rearranged TCR beta genes was performed with a multiplex PCR assay on genomic DNA. On the Illumina HiSeq System, the amplified TCR beta libraries were sequenced as 87-base-pair reads. The authors processed their data as follows. A later analysis tallied approximately 87 million unique TCR beta chains across the 700 or so repertoires, and approximately 11 million of those chains were shared by two or more donors. Raw reads were error-corrected and collapsed into unique sequences with a nearest-neighbor algorithm that merged closely related sequences to remove PCR and sequencing errors. To assign V, D and J gene segments, CDR3 sequences were aligned to IMGT reference sequences. For a sequence to be retained, a match of at least six nucleotides was required to both a V gene segment and a J gene segment. Rearrangements were called productive when the CDR3 lacked stop codons and stayed in frame with V and J; all others were non-productive. CDR3 was defined by IMGT convention, running from the second conserved V-encoded cysteine to the conserved J-encoded phenylalanine. In an earlier analysis of approximately 500 of the donors, sequences lacking an unambiguous match to a single V gene segment were excluded. In an earlier analysis of several hundred of the donors, V segments were called functional above 56.7% productive rearrangements and were called segregating when the between-donor standard deviation exceeded 5%. A statistical classification framework was developed to diagnose cytomegalovirus status using the catalog of TCR beta chain sequences. A later analysis assigned V and J genes by comparing TCR nucleotide sequences with IMGT/GENE-DB human TR gene sequences. In a later analysis, CDR3 sequences and most-parsimonious VDJ recombination scenarios were assigned using the TCRdist pipeline. In a later analysis, each TCR beta chain was defined by its CDR3 amino acid sequence together with its V-gene family, and reads without a unique V-gene family were excluded. As a way to deal with suspected cross-contamination and a sequencing artifact, a later analysis dropped under 600 nucleotide sequences that were highly shared and had low generation probability. For each public chain, a later analysis derived a clonal expansion index from normalized ranks of inferred template counts within each repertoire. In a later analysis, generation probabilities were computed with a VDJ recombination model fitted to out-of-frame rearrangements, and the resulting probabilities were checked against IGoR. Hypergeometric tests were used in a later analysis to score TCR-TCR, TCR-HLA and TCR-CMV co-occurrence, with a repertoire-size bias correction applied to the TCR pairs. In a later analysis, false discovery rates were estimated by permuting HLA or CMV assignments 20 times. A later analysis grouped co-occurring TCRs with DBSCAN, adding TCRdist sequence similarity when clustering within HLA-allele-positive subsets. Co-occurrence clustering excluded repertoires with fewer than 30,000 or more than 120,000 public chains, plus five with anomalous nucleotide sharing. In TCRdb, the immuneACCESS table is reduced to in-frame sequences with V and J assigned. These tables do not hold every clone; where another copy was compared, an unresolved V gene accounts for under half, and the others remain unexplained. The DNA gave D and trimming, while V, J and clone size come from that table. The table for this sample shows under 150,000 clones. The top ten constitute just under 2% of the sample.

The CDR3 runs 13 amino acids, cysteine and phenylalanine included. Only CDR3 DNA is held: 39 bases, read in frame from base 1. CDR1 and CDR2 are drawn from the germline V gene: SGHRS, YFSETQ. The junction shows trimming of 2 bases on V and 5 bases on J, plus 11 bases between the germline ends. The research as a whole found: A cluster of highly shared sequence variants was judged likely to be a technical artifact of the sequencing pipeline. In a later analysis, the rate of TCR association differed among HLA loci, with DRB1 alleles having the most associated TCRs and HLA-C alleles having the fewest. In vitro tests confirmed that a few of the cytomegalovirus-associated TCR beta chains recognize cytomegalovirus antigens. While some public TCRs were present in many individuals, most TCR sequences turned up only very rarely across donors. The study listed approximately 150 TCR beta chains as associated with cytomegalovirus. According to a later analysis, parvovirus B19, influenza, CMV and Epstein-Barr virus appeared linked to several top co-occurrence clusters. Because the 87-base-pair reads could not distinguish some IMGT-functional V segments, including TRBV6-2 and TRBV6-3, those segments were excluded. At a false discovery rate of 0.05, a later analysis linked about 16,000 TCR beta sequences to specific HLA alleles. When HLA alleles, especially DR and DQ, strongly co-occurred, attributing TCR associations to individual alleles was difficult. The classifier was reported to diagnose cytomegalovirus status with high specificity and sensitivity in both the original and validation cohorts. About 17 rarely observed V segments, including chromosome 9 orphons, were excluded from the earlier analysis of almost 600 of the donors because counts were too low. HLA typing was unavailable for some donors at each locus, so association tests used only the typed subset. The presence/absence analyses assumed that sequencing depth was roughly uniform across donors, and that assumption may not be true. A later genetic analysis reported fewer N-insertions in productive TCRs among donors in an Asian-associated ancestry cluster than the approximately 700-donor mean. Correlated functional status among segregating V segments might be attributable to linkage disequilibrium, but an unknown experimental factor could not be ruled out. It was suggested by the authors that the approach could potentially be generalized to other disease states and immunological phenotypes. Most CMV-associated TCR beta chains appeared to be HLA-restricted in a later analysis, and the HLA associations seemed to be driven largely by CMV exposure. A further reported finding was that TCR beta sequences accurately predicted the HLA-A and HLA-B alleles for most subjects in the first cohort. An earlier analysis of some 560 of the donors showed that most TCR beta V segments appeared in productive rearrangements either about 87% or about 30% of the time, which broadly matched IMGT annotations. CMV serostatus was the only immune exposure information available for the cohort. In a later analysis, HLA-associated TCR beta chains were found to be more clonally expanded and to have lower generation probabilities than equally common non-associated chains. V-gene and J-gene trimming of TCR beta chains was associated with a missense DCLRE1C variant in a later genetic analysis, and the association was replicated in an independent cohort. Only TCR beta chains were sequenced in this cohort, and the absence of alpha or paired-chain data limited detectable features.

This clonotype was sampled from a woman aged 55 to 70 in good health and CMV-seronegative. Sequencing was done on a sample of PBMCs. Recombination joined TRBV5-1 with TRBJ2-7; too little of a D gene remains to name it. The nucleotides read TGCGCCAGCAGCTTCGAGGCATTCCACGAGCAGTACTTC. It specifies CASSFEAFHEQYF.